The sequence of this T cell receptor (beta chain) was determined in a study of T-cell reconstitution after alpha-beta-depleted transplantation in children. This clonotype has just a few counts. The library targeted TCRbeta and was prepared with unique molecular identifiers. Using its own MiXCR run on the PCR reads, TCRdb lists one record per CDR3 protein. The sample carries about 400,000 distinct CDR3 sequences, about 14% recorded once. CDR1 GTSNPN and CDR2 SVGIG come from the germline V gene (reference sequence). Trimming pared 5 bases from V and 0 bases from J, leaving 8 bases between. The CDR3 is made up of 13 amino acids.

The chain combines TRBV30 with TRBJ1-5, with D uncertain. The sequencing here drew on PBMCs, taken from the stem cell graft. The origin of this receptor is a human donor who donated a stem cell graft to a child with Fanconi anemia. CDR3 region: CAWEKNSNQPQHF. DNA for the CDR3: TGTGCCTGGGAAAAGAATAGCAATCAGCCCCAGCATTTT.